This T cell receptor beta chain comes out of a study of regulatory T cells in long-lasting Graves disease (dated by TCRdb to 2020 to 2023). Notes on the research overall: In the newly diagnosed Graves' disease group, patients had been taking antithyroid drugs for less than 3 months. Peripheral blood TCR sequencing and RNA sequencing compared persistent Graves' disease patients with newly diagnosed Graves' disease patients. The study was conducted in China and was registered as a clinical trial. A total of 35 or so samples underwent TCR sequencing: about 13 from persistent and approximately 20 from newly diagnosed Graves' disease patients.

The meaning of the sample's time point label: newly diagnosed GD, antithyroid drugs for less than 3 months. RNA was extracted from PBMCs in TRIzol for both TCR sequencing and RNA sequencing. The diagnosis of Graves' disease was made according to American Thyroid Association guidelines. Recruitment of patients was carried out at an endocrinology department in Xi'an, China. Each patient gave about 10 milliliters of peripheral blood, collected in an EDTA anticoagulant tube. Ficoll Paque Plus density gradient separation was used to isolate PBMCs, and no further T cell sorting was done. RNA quality was checked with an Agilent 2100 Bioanalyzer and agarose gel, and concentration with a NanoDrop 2000. With respect to this clonotype: Its cognate antigen has yet to be identified. No base quality information exists; no much larger clone differs at one position.

Trimming leaves V shorter by 6 bases and J shorter by 0 bases, with the junction holding 11 bases beyond the gene matches. The CDR3 numbers 18 residues from cysteine through phenylalanine. Of the read, only the CDR3 DNA is kept; its 54 bases are in frame from base 1. CDR1 MNHNS and CDR2 SASEGT were looked up in the germline V gene. The full study reports these points: Persistent disease showed preferential use of TRBV28, TRBJ1-2 and TRBJ2-5, whereas newly diagnosed disease favored TRBV20-1 and TRBJ2-1. Sequencing and analysis were limited to the TCR beta chain. The study examined only peripheral blood because the primary lesion, thyroid tissue, could not be accessed. The small sample size was acknowledged by the authors as a limitation that may reduce accuracy. Compared with newly diagnosed patients, patients with persistent Graves' disease had lower TCR Shannon entropy and fewer highly expanded clones, which suggests clonal expansion. Patients with persistent disease shared more public clonotypes (around 2,500) than newly diagnosed patients did (about 970).

The method was multiplex PCR. The instrument given in TCRdb is Illumina HiSeq 4000. TCR beta libraries were built with iRepertoire HTBI primers and Arm-PCR amplification of CDR3 regions. Before sequencing, the PCR products went through gel purification. Per the original workflow: A total of fewer than 80 TRBV and 14 TRBJ segments were identified across samples and were used for gene usage analysis of CDR3 amino acid clonotypes. Filtered high-quality paired reads were merged into contigs using COPE and FqMerger. Contigs were aligned with BLAST to IMGT TRBV, TRBD and TRBJ reference genes, and CDR3 was defined per IMGT. Any clonotype with a frequency above 0.1% was counted as a highly expanded clone. Shannon entropy served as the measure of repertoire diversity, while the Gini coefficient captured V-J evenness. A clonotype found in more than one individual was treated as public. The public reads were quality trimmed at Q25 with fastp and then assembled into clones with MiXCR by TCRdb, keeping productive beta chains. Each entry is one CDR3 protein sequence, shown with its most common DNA and genes. The V and J calls follow TCRdb's processing rather than the paper's. The sample includes roughly 520,000 distinct CDR3 sequences, with about 11% observed a single time. The ten largest clones take up almost 9% of the sample.

The sample was also reused in another study, on T cells in Graves' hyperthyroidism and ophthalmopathy. The second study's authors report: Stable Graves' hyperthyroidism was defined as the absence of progression to ophthalmopathy over 18 months of follow-up. Hyperthyroidism patients were newly diagnosed, with disease duration under 2 months, and aged 18 to 65 years. Patients with uncontrolled infections, other autoimmune diseases, pregnancy or lactation were excluded. Diagnoses relied on clinical symptoms, serum thyroxine and TRAb, thyroid ultrasound and orbital computed tomography. The TCR CDR3 was subjected to a first round of RT-PCR using the HTBI primer set and the Qiagen OneStep RT-PCR kit. Most expanded thyroid clonotypes (frequency above 0.001) were also detected in blood, a finding suggesting that blood repertoires may reflect thyroid immune responses. A model built on a 13 V-J signature distinguished ophthalmopathy from stable hyperthyroidism, reaching 87.88% sensitivity and around 82% specificity in cross-validation and 80%/75% in testing. In validation, the model predicted progression to ophthalmopathy a median of about 6.5 months before onset, with roughly 70% sensitivity and around 76% specificity. To identify TCR V-J signatures that set the groups apart, the researchers used a discovery cohort of about a hundred patients, made up of 40 to 45 with Graves' ophthalmopathy and about 59 with stable Graves' hyperthyroidism. Whether ophthalmopathy could be predicted prospectively was tested in an independent validation cohort made up of some 20 hyperthyroidism patients plus 17 patients who later progressed to ophthalmopathy. The 90 or so discovery patients were randomly split 7:3 into training and test sets. The study also compared thyroid tissue and blood T-cell repertoires from roughly 6 Graves' hyperthyroidism patients. After blood sampling, hyperthyroidism patients were treated with methimazole at a starting dose of 30 mg daily, and ophthalmopathy patients were treated with high-dose intravenous methylprednisolone. A second multiplex PCR round built the libraries, followed by size selection and purification. Paired-end sequencing of the libraries was performed with 100 bp reads on an Illumina HiSeq2000. SOAPnuke was used to process the raw data, with reads discarded if the reads contained adapters or uncalled bases, had a mean Phred below 15, or lacked an exact constant-primer or identifier match. High-quality paired reads were merged with COPE v1.2.5, and unique nucleotide sequences were defined as clonotypes. Clonotypes were aligned to IMGT TRBV, TRBD and TRBJ reference segments using MiTCR v1.1. The analysis included only V-J combinations with a frequency above 0.0001, which together covered around 99% of the repertoires. The TCS score was defined as the ratio of F50 (clonal expansion) to E x V (chaos), calculated using BLOSUM62-based TCRdist between CDR3 peptides within each V-J. Welch's t-statistics and random forest reduced fewer than 600 V-J features to some 14, which were used in a naive Bayes classifier (R e1071). Sample size was not statistically predetermined, and investigators were not blinded to group allocation. The paper describes TCR Vbeta CDR3 sequencing of 130 to 150 peripheral blood samples, made up of 43 ophthalmopathy patients, 70 to 75 hyperthyroidism patients and 17 progressor patients.

The chain couples TRBV6-1 to TRBJ2-6; 7 of the junction bases match TRBD1. Sequencing was performed on peripheral blood mononuclear cells (PBMCs), taken at new diagnosis, from a patient treated with antithyroid drugs. The TCR was taken from a woman in her thirties with Graves disease. Donor details come from another sample of the same person, matched by shared clones. The DNA reads TGTGCCAGCAGAAACCGGGACAGAGCTTCCTCTGGGGCCAACGTCCTGACTTTC. Its amino acids are CASRNRDRASSGANVLTF.